Following are 5 T cell receptor beta chains from one sample sequenced in a study of CD8+ T cells in alopecia areata. Extraction of RNA preceded its reverse transcription into cDNA, which served as the sequencing template. Sequenced by immunoSEQ multiplex PCR; TCRdb stores in-frame clones only, minus some. The sample yields over 150,000 clones, 50% to 70% seen once. The sample in question was CD4+ T cells sorted from blood, obtained at week 0. The receptors come from a human donor with alopecia areata.

This clone was recorded a few times. The V and J genes are TRBV6-5 and TRBJ2-7; D is perhaps TRBD1 (6 bases). V lost 5 bases and J lost 4, with 12 bases in between. The germline V gene has CDR1 MNHEY and CDR2 SVGAGI. The CDR3 runs 13 residues. CDR3 loop: CASSLAQGYEQYF. The CDR3 DNA sequence: TGTGCCAGCAGTCTAGCACAGGGTTACGAGCAGTACTTC.

The chain has TRBV30 and TRBJ2-3; the match to TRBD2 covers 13 bases. This CDR3 contains 17 residues. Trimming cost V 2 bases and J 0 bases; bases outside gene matches: 5. Germline V gene sequence: CDR1 GTSNPN, CDR2 SVGIG (reference sequence). The CDR3 DNA sequence: TGTGCCTGGAGTATCGGGACTAGCGGGGAGAGCACAGATACGCAGTATTTT. Encoded protein: CAWSIGTSGESTDTQYF.

The rearrangement uses TRBV7-3 and TRBJ1-1; no clear D. Germline V CDR1 and CDR2: SGHTA, FQGTGA. Trimming shortened V by 1 base and J by 7 bases, and 10 bases separated the two germline ends. This CDR3 has 13 amino acids. The CDR3 bases are TGTGCCAGCAGCTTAAGGAGCTCTGGTGAAGCTTTCTTT. Protein: CASSLRSSGEAFF. The full variable domain, in which reference TRBV7-3 and TRBJ1-1 provide the parts outside the CDR3, is GAGVSQTPSNKVTEKGKYVELRCDPISGHTALYWYRQSLGQGPEFLIYFQGTGAADDSGLPNDRFFAVRPEGSVSTLKIQRTERGDSAVYLCASSLRSSGEAFFGQGTRLTVV.

The rearrangement joins TRBV10-3 to TRBJ1-5; a possible D gene is TRBD1 (5 bases). There are 16 residues in the CDR3. V lost 1 base to trimming and J lost 2 bases, with 12 bases between them. The germline CDR1 and CDR2 sequences are ENHRY and SYGVKD. CDR3 nucleotides: TGTGCCATCAGTGAGTGGGGAGGGGCCGGCAATCAGCCCCAGCATTTT. Its translation: CAISEWGGAGNQPQHF.

This clone turned up a few times. This chain uses TRBV25-1 with TRBJ1-1, with unresolved D. There are 13 residues in the CDR3. CDR1 is MGHDK and CDR2 is SYGVNS in the germline V gene. With 4 bases removed from V and 1 base from J, the gap between germline ends came to 7 bases. The CDR3 loop is CASSVKANTEAFF. The CDR3 DNA reads as TGTGCCAGCAGTGTTAAAGCGAACACTGAAGCTTTCTTT.